This TCR beta chain was recovered during a study of cytomegalovirus exposure and HLA in healthy donors. In the study overall: Earlier sequencing of some 170 million T cells yielded 100 million to 120 million unique TCR beta sequences. Early on, a data release was issued that held 85 million to 95 million unique TCRs from HLA-typed donors.

The PCR was carried out with 60 Vbeta primers and 13 Jbeta primers. Clones were sequenced by immunoSEQ multiplex PCR, and TCRdb holds only the in-frame ones, with some missing. The sample consists of some 76,000 clones, over 60% of them appearing once. Likely unrecorded immune exposures existed in these nominally healthy donors. This clone occurred a few times. V lost 4 bases and J 0 bases, leaving 11 bases between the germline ends. Germline V gene data show CDR1 as MRHNA and CDR2 as SNTAGT. The CDR3 sequence is 15 residues long. The source is a male donor in good health and CMV-seropositive. This chain joins TRBV6-4 and TRBJ2-3, with D possibly being TRBD1 (6 bases). Sequencing was done on a sample of PBMCs. The CDR3 spells CASSAQGSSTDTQYF. CDR3 sequence (DNA): TGTGCCAGCAGTGCCCAGGGGAGTAGCACAGATACGCAGTATTTT.